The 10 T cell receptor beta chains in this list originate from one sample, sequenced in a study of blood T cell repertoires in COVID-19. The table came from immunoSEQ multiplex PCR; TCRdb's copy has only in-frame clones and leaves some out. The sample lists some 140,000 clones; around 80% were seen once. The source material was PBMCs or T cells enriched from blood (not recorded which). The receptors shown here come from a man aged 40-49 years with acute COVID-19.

CDR3 sequence: CASSFVREQYF. The CDR3 DNA follows: TGTGCCAGCAGCTTTGTCCGGGAGCAGTACTTC. The chain recombines TRBV5-5 with TRBJ2-7; no firm D call. The V and J ends lost 2 bases and 7 bases respectively, with 7 bases between them. The CDR3 is 11 residues long. The germline gives CDR1 SGHKS, CDR2 YYEKEE (reference sequence).

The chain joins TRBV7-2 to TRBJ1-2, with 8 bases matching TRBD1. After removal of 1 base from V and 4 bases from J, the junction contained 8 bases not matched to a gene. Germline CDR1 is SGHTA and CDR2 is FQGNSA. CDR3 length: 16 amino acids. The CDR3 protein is CASSLVAGGKFYGYTF. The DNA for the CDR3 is TGTGCCAGCAGCTTAGTTGCAGGGGGCAAATTCTATGGCTACACCTTC.

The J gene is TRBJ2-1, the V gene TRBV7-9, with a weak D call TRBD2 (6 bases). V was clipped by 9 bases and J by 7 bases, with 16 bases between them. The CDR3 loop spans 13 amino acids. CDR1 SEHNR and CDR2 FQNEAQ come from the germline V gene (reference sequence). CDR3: CASAGTADNEQFF. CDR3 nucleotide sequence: TGTGCCAGTGCCGGGACTGCCGATAATGAGCAGTTCTTC.

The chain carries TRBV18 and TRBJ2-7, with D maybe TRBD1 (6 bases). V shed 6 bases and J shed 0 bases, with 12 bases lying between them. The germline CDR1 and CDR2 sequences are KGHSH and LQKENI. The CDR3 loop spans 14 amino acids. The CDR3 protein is CASSLDSSSYEQYF. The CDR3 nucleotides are TGTGCCAGCTCCCTGGACAGTAGCTCCTACGAGCAGTACTTC.

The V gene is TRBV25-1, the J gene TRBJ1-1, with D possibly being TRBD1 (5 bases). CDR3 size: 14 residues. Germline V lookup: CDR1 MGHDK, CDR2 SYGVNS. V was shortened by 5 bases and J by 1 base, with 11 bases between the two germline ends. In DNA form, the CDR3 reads TGTGCCAGCAGTTCCCTTCAGGGGAACACTGAAGCTTTCTTT. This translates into CASSSLQGNTEAFF.

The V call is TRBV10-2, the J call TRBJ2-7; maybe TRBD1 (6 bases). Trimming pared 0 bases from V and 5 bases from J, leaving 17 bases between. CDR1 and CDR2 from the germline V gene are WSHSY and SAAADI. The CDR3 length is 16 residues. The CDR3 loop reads CASSESKTGEFHEQYF. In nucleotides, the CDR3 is TGCGCCAGCAGTGAGTCCAAGACAGGCGAGTTCCACGAGCAGTACTTC.

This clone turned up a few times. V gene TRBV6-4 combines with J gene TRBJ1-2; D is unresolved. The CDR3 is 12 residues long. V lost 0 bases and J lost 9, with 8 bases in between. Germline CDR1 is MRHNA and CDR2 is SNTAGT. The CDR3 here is CASSDSGGSYTF. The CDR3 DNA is TGTGCCAGCAGTGACTCGGGAGGGAGCTACACCTTC.

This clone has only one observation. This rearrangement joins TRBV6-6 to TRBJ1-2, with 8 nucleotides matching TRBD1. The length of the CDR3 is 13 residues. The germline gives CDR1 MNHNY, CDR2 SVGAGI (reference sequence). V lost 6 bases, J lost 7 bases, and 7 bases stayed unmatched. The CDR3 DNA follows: TGTGCCAGCAGCCCACAGGGGGAGGCTGGCTACACCTTC. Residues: CASSPQGEAGYTF.

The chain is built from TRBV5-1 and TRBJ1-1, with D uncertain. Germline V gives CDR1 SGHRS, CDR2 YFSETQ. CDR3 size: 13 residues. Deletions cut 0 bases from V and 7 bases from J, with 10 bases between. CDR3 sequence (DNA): TGCGCCAGCAGCTTGGATTCAGAGGGTGAAGCTTTCTTT. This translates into CASSLDSEGEAFF.

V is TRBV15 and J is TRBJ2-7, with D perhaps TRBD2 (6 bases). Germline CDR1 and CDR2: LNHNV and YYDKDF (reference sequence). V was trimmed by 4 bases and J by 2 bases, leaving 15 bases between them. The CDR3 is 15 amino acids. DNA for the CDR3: TGTGCCACCAGCACCGGCGGGGTATGGACCTACGAGCAGTACTTC. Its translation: CATSTGGVWTYEQYF. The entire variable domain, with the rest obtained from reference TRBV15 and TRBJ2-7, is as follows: DAMVIQNPRYQVTQFGKPVTLSCSQTLNHNVMYWYQQKSSQAPKLLFHYYDKDFNNEADTPDNFQSRRPNTSFCFLDIRSPGLGDTAMYLCATSTGGVWTYEQYFGPGTRLTVT.